This T cell receptor beta chain was sequenced during a study of blood T cells in healthy people across ages. The length of the CDR3 is 16 residues. Germline CDR1 ENHRY, CDR2 SYGVKD. With a J-beta primer mix and a sample-barcoded 5' primer, a second PCR ran roughly 6 to 11 cycles. Every individual sample yielded 2.5 million or more paired-end reads (each containing CDR3). TCRdb analysed the 5' RACE reads with MiXCR anew, one entry per CDR3 protein. The sample has around 580,000 distinct CDR3 sequences; 45% to 55% are singletons. Study-wide results and limits: The long-lived group displayed more naive CD4+ cells, plus higher diversity, than the aged donors did. TCR beta diversity tracked closely with naive T cell percentage. The recorded TCR beta diversity per million T cells decreased in a roughly linear manner with age.

This clonotype showed up just a few times. Its antigen is as yet unknown. One junction end disagrees with the germline gene, perhaps due to a read error. The chain recombines TRBV10-3 with TRBJ2-1, with 9 nucleotides matching TRBD2. The sequence came from a man older than 75 in good health. Sequencing input: blood. The CDR3: CAINEGSGSSYNEQFF. The CDR3 DNA is TGTGCCATCAATGAGGGTAGCGGGAGCTCCTACAATGAGCAGTTCTTC.